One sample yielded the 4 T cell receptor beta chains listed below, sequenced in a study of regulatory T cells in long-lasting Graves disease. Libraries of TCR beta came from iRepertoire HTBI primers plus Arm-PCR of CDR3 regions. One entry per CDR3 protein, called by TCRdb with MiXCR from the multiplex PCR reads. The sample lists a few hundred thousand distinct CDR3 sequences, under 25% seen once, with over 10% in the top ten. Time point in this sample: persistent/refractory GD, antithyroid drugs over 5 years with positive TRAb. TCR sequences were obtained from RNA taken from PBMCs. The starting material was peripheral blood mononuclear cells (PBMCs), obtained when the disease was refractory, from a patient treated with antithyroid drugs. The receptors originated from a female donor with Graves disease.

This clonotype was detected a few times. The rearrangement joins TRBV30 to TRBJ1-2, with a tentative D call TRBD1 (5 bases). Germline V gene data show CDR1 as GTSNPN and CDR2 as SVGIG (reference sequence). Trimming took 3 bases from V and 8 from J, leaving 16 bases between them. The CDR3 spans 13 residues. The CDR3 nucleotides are TGTGCCTGGAGGGAAGAGGGGAGCCAAGGCTACACCTTC. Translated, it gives CAWREEGSQGYTF.

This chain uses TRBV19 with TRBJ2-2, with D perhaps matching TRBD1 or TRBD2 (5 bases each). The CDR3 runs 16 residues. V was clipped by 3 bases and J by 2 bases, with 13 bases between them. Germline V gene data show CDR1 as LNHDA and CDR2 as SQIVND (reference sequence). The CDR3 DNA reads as TGTGCCAGTAGTATCTTAGGGGCGGGCAACACCGGGGAGCTGTTTTTT. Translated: CASSILGAGNTGELFF.

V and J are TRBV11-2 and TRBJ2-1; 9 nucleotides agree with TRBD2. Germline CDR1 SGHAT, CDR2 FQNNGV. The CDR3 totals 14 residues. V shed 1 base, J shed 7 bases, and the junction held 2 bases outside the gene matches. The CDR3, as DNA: TGTGCCAGCAGCTTAGCTGCGGGGGGGAATGAGCAGTTCTTC. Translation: CASSLAAGGNEQFF.

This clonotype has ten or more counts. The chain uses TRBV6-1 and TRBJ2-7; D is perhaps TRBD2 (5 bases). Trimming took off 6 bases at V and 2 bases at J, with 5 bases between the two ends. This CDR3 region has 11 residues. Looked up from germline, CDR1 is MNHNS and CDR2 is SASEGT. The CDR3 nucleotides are TGTGCCAGCAGCGGGGCCTACGAGCAGTACTTC. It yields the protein CASSGAYEQYF.